The next 26 T cell receptor beta chains were all read from a single sample in a study of blood T cell repertoires in COVID-19. The protocol was immunoSEQ multiplex PCR, while the TCRdb copy is restricted to in-frame clones and leaves out a portion. The sample records around 200,000 clones, 70% to 90% being singletons. The sample was peripheral blood. The receptors were gathered from a person aged 70 to 85 with COVID-19, enrolled during active disease.

The rearrangement links TRBV7-2 to TRBJ1-1; the D is unclear. Germline V CDR1 and CDR2: SGHTA, FQGNSA. The germline V and J ends were trimmed by 5 bases and 4 bases, with 11 bases remaining between them. The CDR3 is 13 residues long. The DNA of the CDR3 is TGTGCCAGCAGCCTGCGGGTGGGCACTGAAGCTTTCTTT. It translates to CASSLRVGTEAFF.

The chain is built from TRBV19 and TRBJ2-4, with D possibly matching TRBD2 (6 bases). Germline CDR1 reads LNHDA; CDR2 reads SQIVND (reference sequence). The CDR3 length is 13 residues. Deletions cut 4 bases from V and 4 bases from J, with 8 bases between. The CDR3 sequence: CASSSGTKNIQYF. For the CDR3, the DNA is TGTGCCAGTAGTAGCGGGACTAAAAACATTCAGTACTTC. Full variable domain (missing parts from reference TRBV19 and TRBJ2-4): DGGITQSPKYLFRKEGQNVTLSCEQNLNHDAMYWYRQDPGQGLRLIYYSQIVNDFQKGDIAEGYSVSREKKESFPLTVTSAQKNPTAFYLCASSSGTKNIQYFGAGTRLSVL.

The V call is TRBV14, the J call TRBJ2-2; 8 bases align to TRBD1. V was pared by 1 base and J by 4 bases, with 5 bases of the junction left unmatched. The CDR3 has 16 residues. Germline V gene sequence: CDR1 SGHDN, CDR2 FVKESK. The CDR3: CASSQGQGAGTGELFF. CDR3 DNA sequence: TGTGCCAGCAGCCAAGGGCAGGGGGCTGGCACCGGGGAGCTGTTTTTT.

The J gene is TRBJ1-2, the V gene TRBV4-1; 11 bases are shared with TRBD1. This CDR3 is 14 amino acids long. CDR1 is MGHRA and CDR2 is YSYEKL in the germline V gene. J lost 2 bases, V lost 7 bases, and 3 bases had no gene match. The CDR3 sequence is CASNRDRGNYGYTF. The CDR3 coding sequence is TGCGCCAGCAACCGGGACAGGGGGAACTATGGCTACACCTTC.

This clone was detected a few times. The chain employs TRBV28 and TRBJ1-4, with TRBD1 as a possible D gene (5 bases). Trimming cost V 2 bases and J 0 bases, with 7 bases left between them. Germline V gene data show CDR1 as MDHEN and CDR2 as SYDVKM. This CDR3 has 15 residues. CDR3 DNA: TGTGCCAGCAGTTTAGGGGGGGCAACTAATGAAAAACTGTTTTTT. As protein: CASSLGGATNEKLFF.

The chain joins TRBV11-2 to TRBJ1-6; no definite D call. This CDR3 has 14 residues. V lost 4 bases and J 13 bases, leaving 17 bases between the germline ends. Germline CDR1 SGHAT, CDR2 FQNNGV. The CDR3 reads CASSSGGPAGPLHF. DNA for the CDR3: TGTGCCAGCAGCTCCGGCGGCCCGGCGGGGCCCCTCCACTTT.

This clone was detected once. The chain carries TRBV27 and TRBJ1-5; TRBD1 matches at 8 bases. Germline V gene data show CDR1 as MNHEY and CDR2 as SMNVEV (reference sequence). This CDR3 has 15 residues. Unmatched junction bases numbered 6, after V lost 2 bases and J lost 6 bases. The CDR3 sequence: CASSLNRGVAQPQHF. CDR3 in DNA: TGTGCCAGCAGTTTAAACAGGGGGGTCGCTCAGCCCCAGCATTTT.

This chain joins TRBV4-1 and TRBJ1-4, with unresolved D. This CDR3 has 17 residues. Germline CDR1 and CDR2: MGHRA and YSYEKL. Trimming left V 0 bases short and J 0 bases short, with 11 bases between. The CDR3 DNA reads TGCGCCAGCAGCCAAGATTCAGATAGCGCAACTAATGAAAAACTGTTTTTT. Translation gives CASSQDSDSATNEKLFF.

The chain recombines TRBV7-2 with TRBJ2-3; 9 nucleotides align to TRBD2. The CDR3 spans 15 residues. J gave up 6 bases and V 4 bases, and 8 bases lay outside the gene matches. The germline gives CDR1 SGHTA, CDR2 FQGNSA. CDR3 region: CASSSVAGASDTQYF. CDR3 sequence (DNA): TGTGCCAGCAGCTCTGTAGCGGGAGCATCCGATACGCAGTATTTT.

The chain is built from TRBV5-8 and TRBJ1-6; 8 nucleotides line up with TRBD1. V shed 4 bases and J 0 bases; nucleotides not matched to a gene: 12. Germline V gene sequence: CDR1 SGHTS, CDR2 YDEGEE. The CDR3 extends over 19 amino acids. The CDR3 coding sequence is TGTGCCAGCAGCCCCAGGAAGAGGACAGGGAGCTCCTATAATTCACCCCTCCACTTT. Translated, it gives CASSPRKRTGSSYNSPLHF.

V gene TRBV7-2 combines with J gene TRBJ2-7, with 8 bases fitting TRBD1. The CDR3 sequence is 15 residues long. Trimming took 5 bases from V and 3 from J; bases not matched to a gene: 9. Looked up from germline, CDR1 is SGHTA and CDR2 is FQGNSA. DNA of the CDR3: TGTGCCAGCAGCCCCCAGGGGGCGCGTCTCTACGAGCAGTACTTC. Protein product: CASSPQGARLYEQYF.

Concerning this clone itself: One end of the junction varies from germline; a read error may be responsible. The chain couples TRBV29-1 to TRBJ1-2; 9 positions match TRBD1. The CDR3 sequence is 9 residues long. Germline lookup yields CDR1 SQVTM and CDR2 ANQGSEA. The CDR3 sequence: CSVEDRGSF. CDR3 nucleotides: TGCAGCGTTGAGGACAGGGGCTCCTTC.

This clone has a single count. The J gene is TRBJ1-5, the V gene TRBV7-8; D call uncertain. The CDR3 is 12 residues long. CDR1 and CDR2 from the germline V gene are SGHVS and FQNEAQ. The germline V and J ends were trimmed by 8 bases and 7 bases, with 12 bases remaining between them. The CDR3 region is CASAAHGQPQHF. The CDR3 DNA is TGTGCCAGCGCAGCCCACGGGCAGCCCCAGCATTTT. Filled out from reference TRBV7-8 and TRBJ1-5, the complete variable domain reads GAGVSQSPRYKVAKRGQDVALRCDPISGHVSLFWYQQALGQGPEFLTYFQNEAQLDKSGLPSDRFFAERPEGSVSTLKIQRTQQEDSAVYLCASAAHGQPQHFGDGTRLSIL.

The rearrangement links TRBV24-1 to TRBJ2-7, with a weak D call TRBD1 (5 bases). CDR3 size: 16 residues. In germline, CDR1 is KGHDR, CDR2 SFDVKD. V lost 0 bases, J lost 3 bases, and 14 bases lay in between. CDR3 DNA sequence: TGTGCCACCAGTGATTTGGGCTTAGTCAGGGACTACGAGCAGTACTTC. It codes for CATSDLGLVRDYEQYF.

This chain uses TRBV6-4 with TRBJ1-4; D call uncertain. The V end lost 4 bases, the J end lost 8 bases, and 17 bases lay between the germline ends. Per the germline V gene, CDR1 is MRHNA and CDR2 is SNTAGT. This CDR3 contains 15 residues. For the CDR3, the DNA is TGTGCCAGCAGTGCCGCTGGGCAGGCTGGCGAAAAACTGTTTTTT. Its translation is CASSAAGQAGEKLFF.

This sequence joins TRBV3-1 (or the pseudogene TRBV3-2) and TRBJ2-5, with 9 bases lining up with TRBD2. Looked up from germline, CDR1 is LGHDT and CDR2 is YNNKEL (reference sequence). Losses at the gene ends were 8 bases for V and 5 bases for J; bases not matched to a gene: 21. The CDR3 is 18 amino acids. This CDR3 is CASRARGGLVVALETQYF. The CDR3, as DNA: TGTGCCAGCCGTGCGCGGGGGGGCCTGGTTGTGGCCCTTGAGACCCAGTACTTC.

Here the CDR3 DNA reads TGTGCCAGCAGCCCACCGACAGGGCACACCTTC. This encodes CASSPPTGHTF. This sequence joins TRBV12-3 or TRBV12-4 and TRBJ1-2; TRBD1 matches 7 bases. The CDR3 extends over 11 amino acids. The ends lost 6 bases at V and 12 bases at J; junction bases unmatched: 7.

The J gene is TRBJ2-2, the V gene TRBV4-1, with 8 nucleotides matching TRBD2. The length of the CDR3 is 21 residues. The ends lost 5 bases at V and 7 bases at J; junction bases unmatched: 27. Germline-derived CDR1 and CDR2 are MGHRA and YSYEKL. The CDR3 reads CASSSQKGWSAGGLGDGELFF. The CDR3 nucleotides read TGCGCCAGCAGCTCGCAAAAGGGGTGGTCTGCGGGAGGCCTAGGGGACGGGGAGCTGTTTTTT.

This clone was seen a single time. The chain links TRBV5-1 to TRBJ1-2; D is possibly TRBD1 (6 bases). The germline V gene has CDR1 SGHRS and CDR2 YFSETQ. There are 16 residues in the CDR3. Trimming removed 0 bases at V and 8 bases at J, with 20 bases between. The CDR3 loop is CASSLDPRLGAGGYTF. CDR3 nucleotides: TGCGCCAGCAGCTTGGACCCGCGGTTGGGGGCCGGCGGCTACACCTTC. Full variable domain (remainder filled in from reference TRBV5-1 and TRBJ1-2): KAGVTQTPRYLIKTRGQQVTLSCSPISGHRSVSWYQQTPGQGLQFLFEYFSETQRNKGNFPGRFSGRQFSNSRSEMNVSTLELGDSALYLCASSLDPRLGAGGYTFGSGTRLTVV.

This rearrangement joins TRBV6-5 to TRBJ1-4, with 9 bases fitting TRBD1. Per germline, CDR1 MNHEY and CDR2 SVGAGI. V lost 6 bases, J lost 4 bases, and 3 bases stayed unmatched. This CDR3 contains 14 residues. CDR3 DNA sequence: TGTGCCAGCAGGGTGGACAGGGGTAATGAAAAACTGTTTTTT. Protein sequence: CASRVDRGNEKLFF.

This chain uses TRBV9 with TRBJ2-2; the match to TRBD2 covers 13 bases. The J segment lost 6 bases and the V segment lost 0 bases, leaving 8 bases of the junction unmatched. The CDR3 is 18 amino acids. Germline assignment: CDR1 SGDLS and CDR2 YYNGEE. As DNA, the CDR3 is TGTGCCAGCAGCGTAGCAGGGGGGACTAGCGGGGACCCCGGGGAGCTGTTTTTT. Translated, it gives CASSVAGGTSGDPGELFF.

In this sample, this clone turned up a few times. CDR3 in DNA: TGTGCCAGCAGCTTGGTGGCAGGGGTTCATCAGCCCCAGCATTTT. Its protein is CASSLVAGVHQPQHF. V is TRBV5-5 and J is TRBJ1-5, with D tentatively TRBD1 (6 bases). V gave up 0 bases and J gave up 5 bases, with 12 bases separating them. Germline V gives CDR1 SGHKS, CDR2 YYEKEE (reference sequence). CDR3 length equals 15 residues.

J is TRBJ1-1 and V is TRBV9; TRBD1 matches 8 bases. This CDR3 has 14 residues. Per germline, CDR1 SGDLS and CDR2 YYNGEE. After removal of 7 bases from V and 0 bases from J, the junction contained 5 bases not matched to a gene. DNA of the CDR3: TGTGCCAGCGGACAGGGCCAATTGAACACTGAAGCTTTCTTT. Protein: CASGQGQLNTEAFF.

The CDR3 DNA reads as TGTGCCAGCAGTTTACAGGCGAACACTGAAGCTTTCTTT. It codes for CASSLQANTEAFF. This chain uses TRBV12-3 or TRBV12-4 with TRBJ1-1, with D unclear. The V gene lost 2 bases and the J gene lost 1 base, with 5 bases spanning the gap. The CDR3 totals 13 residues.

The genes are TRBV5-1 and TRBJ1-2, with D perhaps matching TRBD1 (6 bases). Trimming cost V 1 base and J 0 bases, with 13 bases left between them. This CDR3 spans 16 amino acids. The germline V gene encodes CDR1 SGHRS and CDR2 YFSETQ. The CDR3 DNA sequence: TGCGCCAGCAGCTTGACAATGGGGGGGCCTAACTATGGCTACACCTTC. Encoded protein: CASSLTMGGPNYGYTF.

The V and J genes are TRBV18 and TRBJ1-5, with TRBD1 matching over 7 bases. The CDR3 extends over 16 amino acids. V lost 3 bases and J lost 2; bases outside the gene matches: 7. CDR1 and CDR2 from the germline V gene are KGHSH and LQKENI. CDR3 sequence reads: CASSPGGQGGNQPQHF. DNA of the CDR3: TGTGCCAGCTCACCGGGCGGGCAGGGGGGCAATCAGCCCCAGCATTTT. Using reference TRBV18 and TRBJ1-5 for the parts outside the CDR3, the full variable domain is NAGVMQNPRHLVRRRGQEARLRCSPMKGHSHVYWYRQLPEEGLKFMVYLQKENIIDESGMPKERFSAEFPKEGPSILRIQQVVRGDSAAYFCASSPGGQGGNQPQHFGDGTRLSIL.